The 2 T cell receptor beta chains below come from one sample, sequenced in a study of response to subunit inactivated influenza vaccine. Each CDR3 protein gets one entry after TCRdb re-called the RT-PCR reads with MiXCR. Here the sample spans hundreds of thousands of distinct CDR3 sequences, approximately 7.1% being singletons. The sequencing here drew on PBMCs from blood, taken less than 30 months after vaccination. Receptors originate from a man between 50 and 75 years old who received an inactivated influenza vaccine.

The chain has TRBV3-1 and TRBJ2-1; TRBD1 agrees at 7 bases. Germline V CDR1 and CDR2: LGHDT, YNNKEL (reference sequence). J lost 5 bases, V lost 1 base, and 14 bases had no gene match. The CDR3 length is 18 residues. CDR3 nucleotides: TGTGCCAGCAGCCAAGGACCTCTAGACCGGGACAGAAACAATGAGCAGTTCTTC. Encoded protein: CASSQGPLDRDRNNEQFF.

In this sample, this clonotype turned up many times. The rearrangement uses TRBV2 and TRBJ1-5; 9 bases line up with TRBD1. V dropped 4 bases and J dropped 2; count of bases not matched to a gene: 3. Germline assignment: CDR1 SNHLY and CDR2 FYNNEI. This CDR3 is 15 amino acids long. In DNA, the CDR3 is TGTGCCAGCAGTGGGGACAGGGTTGGCAATCAGCCCCAGCATTTT. This encodes CASSGDRVGNQPQHF.